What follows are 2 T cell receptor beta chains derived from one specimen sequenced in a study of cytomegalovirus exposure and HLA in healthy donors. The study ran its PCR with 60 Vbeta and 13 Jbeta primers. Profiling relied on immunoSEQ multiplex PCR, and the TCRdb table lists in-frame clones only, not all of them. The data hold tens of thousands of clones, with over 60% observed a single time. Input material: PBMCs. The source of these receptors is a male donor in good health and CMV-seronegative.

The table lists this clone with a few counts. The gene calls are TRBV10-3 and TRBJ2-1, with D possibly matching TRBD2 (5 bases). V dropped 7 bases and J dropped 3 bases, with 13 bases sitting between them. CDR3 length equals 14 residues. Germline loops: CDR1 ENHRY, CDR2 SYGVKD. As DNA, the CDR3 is TGTGCCATCAAAGGGAGTATGGGCTACAATGAGCAGTTCTTC. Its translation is CAIKGSMGYNEQFF.

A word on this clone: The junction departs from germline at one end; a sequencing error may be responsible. In DNA, the CDR3 is TGTACCAGCAGCTTACAGAGCACAGATACGCAGTATTTT. As protein: CTSSLQSTDTQYF. The genes are TRBV7-3 and TRBJ2-3; D is unresolved. This CDR3 has 13 amino acids. The germline V gene has CDR1 SGHTA and CDR2 FQGTGA.